One and the same sample provided the 8 T cell receptor beta chains below, sequenced in a study of T-cell reconstitution after alpha-beta-depleted transplantation in children. Library preparation (for TCRbeta) was performed with unique molecular identifiers. TCRdb reanalysed the PCR reads using MiXCR and keeps one entry per CDR3 protein. The repertoire holds some 600,000 distinct CDR3 sequences, with approximately 12% as singletons. This material consisted of PBMCs, mostly from graft donor cells, taken 360 days after TCRalphabeta/CD19-depleted stem cell transplant. These receptors all stem from a male patient younger than 18 who had a stem cell transplant for acute myeloid leukemia, so the T cells may come from the graft donor.

This clonotype was seen ten or more times. V and J are TRBV20-1 and TRBJ2-7; TRBD1 matches at 8 bases. V shed 1 base, J shed 4 bases, and the junction held 3 bases outside the gene matches. This CDR3 region has 13 residues. CDR1 DFQATT and CDR2 SNEGSKA come from the germline V gene (reference sequence). CDR3 DNA: TGCAGTGCTAGAGGACAGGGGAGGTACGAGCAGTACTTC. Its protein product is CSARGQGRYEQYF.

This clonotype was found a few times. The rearrangement joins TRBV5-1 to TRBJ2-1, with 7 bases lining up with TRBD1. CDR1 is SGHRS and CDR2 is YFSETQ in the germline V gene. The CDR3 totals 15 residues. The V gene end was trimmed by 4 bases and the J gene end by 6 bases; junction bases not matched to a gene: 10. The CDR3 here is CASSPGDRLFNEQFF. CDR3 nucleotides: TGCGCCAGCAGCCCTGGGGACAGACTTTTCAATGAGCAGTTCTTC.

V gene TRBV15 combines with J gene TRBJ2-5; 10 positions agree with TRBD2. The germline V gene encodes CDR1 LNHNV and CDR2 YYDKDF (reference sequence). Trimming cost V 0 bases and J 1 base; bases outside gene matches: 8. This CDR3 spans 18 amino acids. CDR3: CATSRDLTSGAFQETQYF. The CDR3 region has the DNA TGTGCCACCAGCAGAGATCTTACTAGCGGGGCGTTCCAAGAGACCCAGTACTTC. Variable domain in full (rest from reference TRBV15 and TRBJ2-5): DAMVIQNPRYQVTQFGKPVTLSCSQTLNHNVMYWYQQKSSQAPKLLFHYYDKDFNNEADTPDNFQSRRPNTSFCFLDIRSPGLGDTAMYLCATSRDLTSGAFQETQYFGPGTRLLVL.

The sample holds a few counts of this clonotype. J is TRBJ2-3 and V is TRBV27, with D perhaps being TRBD1 or TRBD2 (5 bases each). Germline CDR1 MNHEY, CDR2 SMNVEV (reference sequence). The CDR3 totals 16 residues. Trimming pared 3 bases from V and 1 base from J, leaving 14 bases between. As DNA, the CDR3 is TGTGCCAGCAGTTTTATGGGACCTCAAGGCACAGATACGCAGTATTTT. Protein sequence: CASSFMGPQGTDTQYF.

This chain links TRBV4-3 with TRBJ2-1, with 10 positions matching TRBD2. CDR3 length: 15 residues. J gave up 2 bases and V 6 bases, and 4 bases lay outside the gene matches. Germline-derived CDR1 and CDR2 are LGHNA and YSLEER. CDR3 in amino acids: CASRRGTSAYNEQFF. For the CDR3, the DNA is TGCGCCAGCAGAAGGGGGACTAGCGCCTACAATGAGCAGTTCTTC.

This clonotype was found a few times. This chain uses TRBV5-1 with TRBJ2-7; D remains ambiguous. V was trimmed by 7 bases and J by 2 bases, leaving 7 bases between them. Germline lookup yields CDR1 SGHRS and CDR2 YFSETQ. The CDR3 contains 11 residues. CDR3 nucleotide sequence: TGCGCCAGCGGGGAAGCCTACGAGCAGTACTTC. Translation: CASGEAYEQYF.

This clonotype was seen ten or more times. J is TRBJ2-3 and V is TRBV29-1, with D perhaps matching TRBD2 (5 bases). Trimming left V 6 bases short and J 1 base short, with 17 bases between. The V gene's germline CDR1 is SQVTM and CDR2 ANQGSEA. The CDR3 has 15 residues. CDR3 sequence reads: CSVRLFTEGTDTQYF. The CDR3 DNA reads TGCAGCGTCCGGCTTTTCACGGAGGGCACAGATACGCAGTATTTT.

V usage is TRBV20-1 and J usage is TRBJ2-7; 7 nucleotides agree with TRBD2. Trimming at V came to 3 bases and at J to 2 bases, leaving 10 bases not matched to a gene. The germline V gene has CDR1 DFQATT and CDR2 SNEGSKA (reference sequence). The CDR3 is 15 residues long. The CDR3: CSASPYTGTTYEQYF. CDR3 sequence (DNA): TGCAGTGCTAGCCCCTATACCGGGACTACCTACGAGCAGTACTTC.